What follows are 10 T cell receptor beta chains derived from one specimen sequenced in a study of Ad26.COV2.S vaccination and SARS-CoV-2 variants. The assay was immunoSEQ multiplex PCR, and TCRdb's table has in-frame clones only and misses some. The profile shows some 370,000 clones, roughly four fifths of them singletons. Treatment noted: roughly 18 received Ad26.COV2.S at low or high dose, single or two shots; 5 received placebo; per-sample allocation not given. Sampling was performed 63 days after the first vaccine or placebo injection. The sample here was peripheral blood, taken in a trial of Ad26.COV2.S vaccine versus placebo. These receptors were obtained from a person aged 18 to 65 who received the Ad26.COV2.S COVID-19 vaccine or a placebo.

This chain connects TRBV5-1 to TRBJ1-1; 7 bases agree with TRBD1. The trim removed 7 bases at V and 3 bases at J, leaving 6 bases unmatched. CDR1 is SGHRS and CDR2 is YFSETQ in the germline V gene. The CDR3 is 13 residues long. The CDR3 DNA reads as TGCGCCAGCCGACAGGGAGAGGACACTGAAGCTTTCTTT. This gives the protein CASRQGEDTEAFF.

J is TRBJ1-1 and V is TRBV5-1, with D tentatively TRBD1 (5 bases). V gave up 4 bases and J gave up 3 bases, with 16 bases separating them. CDR3 length: 15 residues. CDR1 is SGHRS, CDR2 YFSETQ, per germline. The chain's CDR3 is CASSQGVGTYTEAFF. The CDR3 nucleotides read TGCGCCAGCAGCCAAGGGGTGGGGACTTACACTGAAGCTTTCTTT.

This chain connects TRBV9 to TRBJ2-2; D is perhaps TRBD2 (6 bases). This CDR3 is 15 amino acids long. Germline-derived CDR1 and CDR2 are SGDLS and YYNGEE. Trimming pared 4 bases from V and 3 bases from J, leaving 13 bases between. The CDR3 sequence is CASSSGTRYTGELFF. The CDR3 coding sequence is TGTGCCAGCAGCTCCGGGACTCGCTACACCGGGGAGCTGTTTTTT.

This clone was counted once. The rearrangement uses TRBV7-2 and TRBJ1-5; D gene ambiguous. V was trimmed by 6 bases and J by 6 bases, leaving 12 bases between them. Germline V lookup: CDR1 SGHTA, CDR2 FQGNSA. The length of the CDR3 is 13 residues. The CDR3 coding sequence is TGTGCCAGCAGGGATCTGCGCGGTCAGCCCCAGCATTTT. It specifies CASRDLRGQPQHF.

The rearrangement uses TRBV9 and TRBJ1-1, with D hard to call. Germline assignment: CDR1 SGDLS and CDR2 YYNGEE. CDR3 length equals 15 residues. V dropped 4 bases and J dropped 2 bases, with 15 bases sitting between them. The CDR3 is CASSPPRPGNTEAFF. CDR3 sequence (DNA): TGTGCCAGCAGCCCACCAAGACCGGGTAACACTGAAGCTTTCTTT.

The V gene is TRBV6-6, the J gene TRBJ1-3; D is ambiguous. From germline, CDR1 is MNHNY and CDR2 SVGAGI (reference sequence). The CDR3 spans 15 residues. V lost 0 bases to trimming and J lost 2 bases, with 8 bases between them. The CDR3 DNA reads as TGTGCCAGCAGTTACTCGAATAGGGCTGGAAACACCATATATTTT. Translation gives CASSYSNRAGNTIYF.

This clone was detected only once. This sequence joins TRBV7-9 and TRBJ1-2; 10 positions match TRBD1. CDR3 length: 14 amino acids. From germline, CDR1 is SEHNR and CDR2 FQNEAQ (reference sequence). The V segment lost 4 bases and the J segment 8 bases; nucleotides outside the gene matches: 7. CDR3 coding DNA: TGTGCCAGCAGCTATCTCGGGACAGGGGACGGCTACACCTTC. Residues: CASSYLGTGDGYTF. The complete variable domain, with remaining parts taken from reference TRBV7-9 and TRBJ1-2, reads DTGVSQNPRHKITKRGQNVTFRCDPISEHNRLYWYRQTLGQGPEFLTYFQNEAQLEKSRLLSDRFSAERPKGSFSTLEIQRTEQGDSAMYLCASSYLGTGDGYTFGSGTRLTVV.

This chain uses TRBV5-4 with TRBJ2-3; TRBD2 matches 7 bases. Trimming took 7 bases from V and 0 from J; bases not matched to a gene: 11. The CDR3 is 16 residues long. The germline CDR1 and CDR2 sequences are SGHNT and YYREEE (reference sequence). Written as DNA, the CDR3 is TGTGCCAGCTCCGAATTCAGCGGGATAAGCACAGATACGCAGTATTTT. Translated: CASSEFSGISTDTQYF.

This clone has more than one count but fewer than ten. The genes are TRBV11-3 and TRBJ1-5; D remains unclear. The germline V and J ends were trimmed by 4 bases and 4 bases, with 8 bases remaining between them. CDR1 is SGHNT, CDR2 YENEEA, per germline. This CDR3 is 13 amino acids long. This CDR3 reads CASSYGPNQPQHF. DNA for the CDR3: TGTGCCAGCAGCTACGGGCCAAATCAGCCCCAGCATTTT. Filled out from reference TRBV11-3 and TRBJ1-5, the complete variable domain reads EAGVVQSPRYKIIEKKQPVAFWCNPISGHNTLYWYLQNLGQGPELLIRYENEEAVDDSQLPKDRFSAERLKGVDSTLKIQPAELGDSAVYLCASSYGPNQPQHFGDGTRLSIL.

The V call is TRBV5-4, the J call TRBJ2-3; D is uncertain. This CDR3 region has 11 residues. The V end lost 7 bases, the J end lost 5 bases, and 8 bases lay between the germline ends. From germline, CDR1 is SGHNT and CDR2 YYREEE (reference sequence). The CDR3 nucleotides read TGTGCCAGCGGGTGGGAAGATACGCAGTATTTT. Its protein is CASGWEDTQYF.